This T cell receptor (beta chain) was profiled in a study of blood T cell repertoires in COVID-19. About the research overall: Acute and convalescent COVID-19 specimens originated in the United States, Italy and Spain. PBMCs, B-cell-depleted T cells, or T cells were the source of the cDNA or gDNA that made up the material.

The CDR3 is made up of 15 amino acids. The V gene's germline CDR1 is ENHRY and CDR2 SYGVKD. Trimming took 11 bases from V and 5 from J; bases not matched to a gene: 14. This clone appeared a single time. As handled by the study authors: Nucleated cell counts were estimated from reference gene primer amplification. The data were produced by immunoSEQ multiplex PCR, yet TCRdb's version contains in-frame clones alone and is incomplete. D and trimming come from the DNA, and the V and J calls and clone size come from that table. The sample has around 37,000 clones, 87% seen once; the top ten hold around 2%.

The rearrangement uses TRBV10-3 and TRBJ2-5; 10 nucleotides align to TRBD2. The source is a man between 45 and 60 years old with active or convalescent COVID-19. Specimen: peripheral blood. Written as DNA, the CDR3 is TGTGCCTCCAGCGGACTAGCGGACCTCCTTGAGACCCAGTACTTC. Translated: CASSGLADLLETQYF.